Listed here are 11 T cell receptor beta chains from one sample, sequenced in a study of neurological immune-mediated disorders (dated by TCRdb to between 2017 and 2020). Receptor amplification or capture employed 5' RACE. TCRdb names Illumina HiSeq 2500 as the instrument used. TCRdb reprocessing: public reads trimmed at Q25 with fastp, clones called with MiXCR, in-frame beta chains kept. Records with the same CDR3 protein are collapsed into one entry carrying the most frequent genes and DNA. This sample comprises around 30,000 distinct CDR3 sequences, around 4% of them detected only once. Together, the top ten hold 20% to 25% of the sample. The sample was CD4+ T cells from blood. These receptors originate from a middle-aged woman in good health.

This clonotype came up many times. The chain combines TRBV6-5 with TRBJ2-7; either TRBD1 or TRBD2 may supply D (5 bases each). The V gene's germline CDR1 is MNHEY and CDR2 SVGAGI. Deletions cut 6 bases from V and 3 bases from J, with 15 bases between. The CDR3 is 14 amino acids. The CDR3 region has the DNA TGTGCCAGCAGCCTGGCGAGGGGTTTCTACGAGCAGTACTTC. Its translation is CASSLARGFYEQYF.

By share of the sample, this clonotype is medium-sized. The chain employs TRBV30 and TRBJ2-7, with D perhaps TRBD1 (6 bases). The germline gives CDR1 GTSNPN, CDR2 SVGIG (reference sequence). The ends were cut back, 0 bases at V and 4 bases at J, with 10 bases in the middle. The CDR3 is made up of 13 amino acids. CDR3 nucleotides: TGTGCCTGGAGTGTAGGACAGCTATACGAGCAGTACTTC. Protein product: CAWSVGQLYEQYF. The variable domain in full, completed from reference TRBV30 and TRBJ2-7, reads SQTIHQWPATLVQPVGSPLSLECTVEGTSNPNLYWYRQAAGRGLQLLFYSVGIGQISSEVPQNLSASRPQDRQFILSSKKLLLSDSGFYLCAWSVGQLYEQYFGPGTRLTVT.

This clonotype was found many times. This chain uses TRBV5-1 with TRBJ2-1; possibly TRBD1 for D (6 bases). Deletions cut 2 bases from V and 9 bases from J, with 15 bases between. The CDR3 consists of 14 residues. Germline CDR1 is SGHRS and CDR2 is YFSETQ. The CDR3 region is CASSLLQGSFEQFF. CDR3 bases: TGCGCCAGCAGCTTACTACAGGGATCATTTGAGCAGTTCTTC.

This clonotype was counted many times. This rearrangement joins TRBV5-1 to TRBJ1-1, with 8 nucleotides matching TRBD1. Unmatched junction bases numbered 4, after V lost 4 bases and J lost 5 bases. Germline V CDR1 and CDR2: SGHRS, YFSETQ. The CDR3 has 13 amino acids. The CDR3 sequence is CASSPDRVTEAFF. The CDR3 nucleotides read TGCGCCAGCAGCCCGGACAGGGTTACTGAAGCTTTCTTT.

This clonotype was picked up many times. The rearrangement joins TRBV12-3 or TRBV12-4 to TRBJ2-6; D ambiguous. V was pared by 5 bases and J by 0 bases, with 14 bases between. The CDR3 runs to 17 residues. The CDR3 region is CASSPRDTLSGANVLTF. The CDR3 nucleotides are TGTGCCAGCAGTCCCCGTGATACCCTCTCTGGGGCCAACGTCCTGACTTTC.

This clonotype has a handful of counts. This sequence joins TRBV29-1 and TRBJ2-7; TRBD2 might be the D (5 bases). This CDR3 spans 16 amino acids. The germline V gene encodes CDR1 SQVTM and CDR2 ANQGSEA. The V end was cut by 1 base, the J end by 0 bases, with 16 bases between. The CDR3 here is CSVEVPARTYSYEQYF. The CDR3 region has the DNA TGCAGCGTTGAAGTCCCCGCCCGGACTTACTCCTACGAGCAGTACTTC.

This clonotype came up many times. The CDR3 nucleotides are TGTGCCAGCAAAAGAGGGGGTCTGGGCTCCTACGAGCAGTACTTC. It yields the protein CASKRGGLGSYEQYF. The chain couples TRBV12-3 or TRBV12-4 to TRBJ2-7; D perhaps matches TRBD1 (6 bases). The CDR3 length is 15 residues. V was cut by 7 bases and J by 0 bases, with 16 bases left in between.

This clonotype was recorded many times. CDR3 coding DNA: TGCGCCAGCAGCCAATTGAAGGTGGCGGGGTCCACAGATACGCAGTATTTT. As protein: CASSQLKVAGSTDTQYF. The chain links TRBV4-1 to TRBJ2-3; tentatively, D is TRBD2 (6 bases). The CDR3 covers 17 residues. Per the germline V gene, CDR1 is MGHRA and CDR2 is YSYEKL. V was clipped by 2 bases and J by 2 bases, with 17 bases between them.

V gene TRBV9 combines with J gene TRBJ2-1; 8 bases align to TRBD2. Germline loops: CDR1 SGDLS, CDR2 YYNGEE. The CDR3 consists of 13 residues. V lost 3 bases and J lost 6; bases outside the gene matches: 2. The CDR3 region is CASSEAGANEQFF. CDR3 sequence (DNA): TGTGCCAGCAGCGAAGCGGGGGCCAATGAGCAGTTCTTC.

The sample holds many counts of this clonotype. The chain links TRBV20-1 to TRBJ1-5; no clear D gene. CDR1 and CDR2 (germline): DFQATT, SNEGSKA (reference sequence). The CDR3 consists of 17 residues. V was cut by 6 bases and J by 0 bases, with 21 bases left in between. The CDR3 protein is CSAGRTLNRYSNQPQHF. The CDR3 coding sequence is TGCAGTGCCGGCCGCACGCTTAACCGTTATAGCAATCAGCCCCAGCATTTT.

There are many counts of this clonotype. V usage is TRBV19 and J usage is TRBJ1-4; D call uncertain. Trimming pared 3 bases from V and 3 bases from J, leaving 11 bases between. This CDR3 region has 15 residues. Germline CDR1 reads LNHDA; CDR2 reads SQIVND (reference sequence). The CDR3 here is CASSIGQTSNEKLFF. The CDR3 nucleotides read TGTGCCAGTAGTATCGGTCAAACGTCTAATGAAAAACTGTTTTTT.